These 13 T cell receptor beta chains came from one sample sequenced in a study of CD8+ T cells in alopecia areata (dated by TCRdb to 2016 to 2018). Library method: the immunoSEQ multiplex PCR assay. To provide template for TCR sequencing, every sample had RNA extracted and reverse transcribed into cDNA. The clones in this table, taken by TCRdb from immuneACCESS, are in-frame only. Not every clone is retained; where verified, under half of the shortfall comes from an unresolved V gene, and the cause of the rest is unknown. In this sample the table shows about 97,000 clones, roughly two fifths of which occur a single time. Jointly, the top ten make up around 1.4% of the sample. Sequencing was performed on CD4+ T cells sorted from blood. Receptor source: a human donor with alopecia areata.

This clone was seen only a few times. The chain recombines TRBV5-1 with TRBJ1-1; 8 bases line up with TRBD1. The germline gives CDR1 SGHRS, CDR2 YFSETQ. V lost 2 bases and J lost 4; bases outside the gene matches: 7. This CDR3 is 15 amino acids long. CDR3 in DNA: TGCGCCAGCAGCTTAGGGACAGGAGGGAGCACTGAAGCTTTCTTT. Translating it yields CASSLGTGGSTEAFF.

With regard to this clone: Other DNA sequences of this sample code for an identical CDR3. This chain joins TRBV5-1 and TRBJ2-1, with 11 positions matching TRBD1. The germline CDR1 and CDR2 sequences are SGHRS and YFSETQ. The CDR3 loop spans 15 amino acids. With V trimmed by 4 bases and J by 3 bases, 3 bases remained unmatched. This CDR3 is CASSEGTGGYNEQFF. DNA of the CDR3: TGCGCCAGCAGCGAGGGGACAGGGGGCTACAATGAGCAGTTCTTC. The complete variable domain, with remaining parts taken from reference TRBV5-1 and TRBJ2-1, reads KAGVTQTPRYLIKTRGQQVTLSCSPISGHRSVSWYQQTPGQGLQFLFEYFSETQRNKGNFPGRFSGRQFSNSRSEMNVSTLELGDSALYLCASSEGTGGYNEQFFGPGTRLTVL.

V usage is TRBV10-2 and J usage is TRBJ2-1; either TRBD1 or TRBD2 may supply D (5 bases each). This CDR3 has 15 residues. The V end was cut by 8 bases, the J end by 3 bases, with 17 bases between. Germline V CDR1 and CDR2: WSHSY, SAAADI. The CDR3 DNA sequence: TGCGCCAGCCGGGTCTCCGGGACCGACTACAATGAGCAGTTCTTC. Residues: CASRVSGTDYNEQFF.

This rearrangement joins TRBV30 to TRBJ2-4, with D unresolved. Germline CDR1 GTSNPN, CDR2 SVGIG (reference sequence). The CDR3 contains 17 residues. Trimming took off 0 bases at V and 0 bases at J, with 15 bases between the two ends. As DNA, the CDR3 is TGTGCCTGGAGTGTAGGGTGGAAAAGACTAGCCAAAAACATTCAGTACTTC. Its translation: CAWSVGWKRLAKNIQYF.

The chain recombines TRBV5-1 with TRBJ2-7; 9 bases match TRBD1. V shed 4 bases, J shed 0 bases, and the junction held 8 bases outside the gene matches. The germline V gene has CDR1 SGHRS and CDR2 YFSETQ. The CDR3 is 16 amino acids. The CDR3 region has the DNA TGCGCCAGCAGCGTGGGGGACAGGGCACCCTCCTACGAGCAGTACTTC. This gives the protein CASSVGDRAPSYEQYF.

This clone was seen only a few times. This sequence joins TRBV29-1 and TRBJ2-7, with 12 bases identical to TRBD2. The CDR3 sequence is 15 residues long. CDR1 is SQVTM and CDR2 is ANQGSEA in the germline V gene. J gave up 2 bases and V 6 bases, and 8 bases lay outside the gene matches. The CDR3 loop reads CSVGSLAGGPYEQYF. CDR3 coding DNA: TGCAGCGTGGGGTCCCTAGCGGGAGGGCCCTACGAGCAGTACTTC.

This clone was seen a handful of times. This chain joins TRBV29-1 and TRBJ1-1, with D perhaps matching TRBD1 (5 bases). Germline V CDR1 and CDR2: SQVTM, ANQGSEA. The CDR3 spans 13 residues. The V gene lost 7 bases and the J gene lost 4 bases, with 16 bases spanning the gap. The CDR3 spells CSAEVGGGTEAFF. The DNA of the CDR3 is TGCAGCGCGGAGGTCGGGGGGGGCACTGAAGCTTTCTTT.

The rearrangement links TRBV4-2 to TRBJ2-7; 10 nucleotides line up with TRBD2. Trimming took 1 base from V and 2 from J; bases not matched to a gene: 8. The CDR3 spans 17 residues. Germline-derived CDR1 and CDR2 are LGHNA and YNFKEQ. The CDR3 sequence is CASSQGGPSGGTYEQYF. The DNA for the CDR3 is TGTGCCAGCAGCCAAGGAGGGCCTAGCGGGGGCACCTACGAGCAGTACTTC.

The chain links TRBV30 to TRBJ2-7; D perhaps matches TRBD1 (5 bases). Germline loops: CDR1 GTSNPN, CDR2 SVGIG (reference sequence). The CDR3 length is 15 residues. V lost 1 base and J 0 bases, leaving 13 bases between the germline ends. DNA of the CDR3: TGTGCCTGGAGTGGGAAGGGGCCTTACTCCTACGAGCAGTACTTC. Translating it yields CAWSGKGPYSYEQYF.

This sequence joins TRBV5-1 and TRBJ2-5; no firm D call. CDR1 is SGHRS, CDR2 YFSETQ, per germline. V lost 2 bases and J 5 bases, leaving 7 bases between the germline ends. The CDR3 sequence is 12 residues long. CDR3 loop: CASSFNSETQYF. The CDR3 bases are TGCGCCAGCAGCTTTAATAGCGAGACCCAGTACTTC. Based on the CDR3 plus reference TRBV5-1 and TRBJ2-5, the full variable domain is KAGVTQTPRYLIKTRGQQVTLSCSPISGHRSVSWYQQTPGQGLQFLFEYFSETQRNKGNFPGRFSGRQFSNSRSEMNVSTLELGDSALYLCASSFNSETQYFGPGTRLLVL.

Notes on this clone: The same CDR3 also results from other DNA sequences found in this sample. The chain carries TRBV19 and TRBJ1-5, with D uncertain. The germline CDR1 and CDR2 sequences are LNHDA and SQIVND (reference sequence). This CDR3 has 12 amino acids. V dropped 6 bases and J dropped 0 bases, with 3 bases sitting between them. CDR3: CASRDSNQPQHF. In nucleotides, the CDR3 is TGTGCCAGTAGGGATAGCAATCAGCCCCAGCATTTT.

The gene calls are TRBV23-1 and TRBJ2-7; D is unclear. TRBV23-1 is assigned to the ORF class and has an uncertain function. V shed 10 bases and J shed 0 bases, with 16 bases lying between them. This CDR3 is 14 amino acids long. CDR3 amino acids: CATSPERGSYEQYF. CDR3 nucleotide sequence: TGCGCCACCTCTCCCGAGCGTGGCTCCTACGAGCAGTACTTC.

This chain joins TRBV7-3 and TRBJ2-5; D possibly corresponds to TRBD2 (5 bases). V lost 2 bases to trimming and J lost 2 bases, with 12 bases between them. CDR3 length: 15 amino acids. Germline assignment: CDR1 SGHTA and CDR2 FQGTGA. The CDR3 spells CASSLLGGWQETQYF. The CDR3 coding sequence is TGTGCCAGCAGCTTACTCGGAGGCTGGCAAGAGACCCAGTACTTC.